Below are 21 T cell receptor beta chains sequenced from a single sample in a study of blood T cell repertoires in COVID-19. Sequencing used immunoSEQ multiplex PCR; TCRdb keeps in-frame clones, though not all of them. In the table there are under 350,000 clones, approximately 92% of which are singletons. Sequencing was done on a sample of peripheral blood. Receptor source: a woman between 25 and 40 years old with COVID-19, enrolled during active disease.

The CDR3 DNA sequence: TGCGCCAGCAGCTTGGCGGGTGAAAAACTGTTTTTT. It yields the protein CASSLAGEKLFF. The V call is TRBV5-1, the J call TRBJ1-4; D is unclear. CDR1 SGHRS and CDR2 YFSETQ come from the germline V gene. CDR3 size: 12 residues. V gave up 0 bases and J gave up 7 bases, with 4 bases separating them. Full variable domain (remainder filled in from reference TRBV5-1 and TRBJ1-4): KAGVTQTPRYLIKTRGQQVTLSCSPISGHRSVSWYQQTPGQGLQFLFEYFSETQRNKGNFPGRFSGRQFSNSRSEMNVSTLELGDSALYLCASSLAGEKLFFGSGTQLSVL.

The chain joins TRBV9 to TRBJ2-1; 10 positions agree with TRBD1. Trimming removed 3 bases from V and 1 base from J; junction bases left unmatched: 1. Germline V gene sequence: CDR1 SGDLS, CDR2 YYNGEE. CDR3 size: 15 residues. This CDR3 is CASSEDRGSYNEQFF. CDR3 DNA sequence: TGTGCCAGCAGCGAGGACAGGGGGTCCTACAATGAGCAGTTCTTC.

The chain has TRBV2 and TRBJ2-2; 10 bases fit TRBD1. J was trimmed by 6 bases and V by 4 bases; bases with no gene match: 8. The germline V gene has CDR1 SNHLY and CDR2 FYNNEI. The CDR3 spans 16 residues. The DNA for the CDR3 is TGTGCCAGCAGTGTTCGGACAGGGGGAGTTCCCGGGGAGCTGTTTTTT. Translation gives CASSVRTGGVPGELFF.

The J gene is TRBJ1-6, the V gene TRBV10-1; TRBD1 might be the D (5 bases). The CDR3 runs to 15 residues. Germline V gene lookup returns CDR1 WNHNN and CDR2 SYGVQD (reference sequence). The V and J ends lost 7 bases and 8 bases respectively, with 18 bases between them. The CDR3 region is CASTPSRGLHSPLHF. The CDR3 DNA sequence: TGCGCCAGCACCCCATCTAGGGGCCTCCATTCACCCCTCCACTTT.

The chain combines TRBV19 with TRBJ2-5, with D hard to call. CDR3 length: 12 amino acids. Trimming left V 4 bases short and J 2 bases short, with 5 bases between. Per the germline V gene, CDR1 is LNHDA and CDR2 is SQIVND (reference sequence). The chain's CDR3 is CASSNRQETQYF. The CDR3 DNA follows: TGTGCCAGTAGTAACAGACAAGAGACCCAGTACTTC.

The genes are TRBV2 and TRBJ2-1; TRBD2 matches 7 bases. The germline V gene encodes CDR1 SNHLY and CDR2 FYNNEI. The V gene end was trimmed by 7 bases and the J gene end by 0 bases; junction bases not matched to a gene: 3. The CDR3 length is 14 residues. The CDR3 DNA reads TGTGCCAGCAACGGCGGGAGCTCCTACAATGAGCAGTTCTTC. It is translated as CASNGGSSYNEQFF.

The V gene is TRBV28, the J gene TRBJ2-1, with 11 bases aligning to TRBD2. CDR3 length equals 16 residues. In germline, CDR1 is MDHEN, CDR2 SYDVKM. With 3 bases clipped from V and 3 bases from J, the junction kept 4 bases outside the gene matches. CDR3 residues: CASSFPTSGNYNEQFF. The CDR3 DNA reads TGTGCCAGCAGTTTCCCGACTAGCGGGAACTACAATGAGCAGTTCTTC. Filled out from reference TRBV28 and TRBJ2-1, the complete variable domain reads DVKVTQSSRYLVKRTGEKVFLECVQDMDHENMFWYRQDPGLGLRLIYFSYDVKMKEKGDIPEGYSVSREKKERFSLILESASTNQTSMYLCASSFPTSGNYNEQFFGPGTRLTVL.

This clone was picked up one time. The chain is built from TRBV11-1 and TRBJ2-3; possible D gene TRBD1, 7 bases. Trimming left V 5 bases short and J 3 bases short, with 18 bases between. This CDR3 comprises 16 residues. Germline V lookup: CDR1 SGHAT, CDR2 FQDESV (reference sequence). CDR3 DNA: TGTGCCAGCAGCCGGCAGGGGGGTCTGCTTACAGATACGCAGTATTTT. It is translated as CASSRQGGLLTDTQYF.

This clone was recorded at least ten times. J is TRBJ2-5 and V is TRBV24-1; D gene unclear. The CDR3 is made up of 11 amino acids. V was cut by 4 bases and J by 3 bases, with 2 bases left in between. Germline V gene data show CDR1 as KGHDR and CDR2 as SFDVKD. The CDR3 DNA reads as TGTGCCACCAGTGACAAAGAGACCCAGTACTTC. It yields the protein CATSDKETQYF.

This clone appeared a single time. The CDR3 loop reads CASSQADRGSGYTF. CDR3 bases: TGCGCCAGCAGCCAAGCGGACAGGGGATCTGGCTACACCTTC. This sequence joins TRBV4-1 and TRBJ1-2; 9 bases line up with TRBD1. Trimming took 1 base from V and 7 from J; bases not matched to a gene: 4. Per the germline V gene, CDR1 is MGHRA and CDR2 is YSYEKL. This CDR3 has 14 residues.

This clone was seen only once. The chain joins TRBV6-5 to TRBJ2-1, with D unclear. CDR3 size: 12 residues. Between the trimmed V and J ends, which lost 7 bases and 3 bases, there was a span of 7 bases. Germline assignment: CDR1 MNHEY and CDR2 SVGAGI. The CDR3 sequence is CASTDFYNEQFF. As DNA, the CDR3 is TGTGCCAGCACCGACTTCTACAATGAGCAGTTCTTC.

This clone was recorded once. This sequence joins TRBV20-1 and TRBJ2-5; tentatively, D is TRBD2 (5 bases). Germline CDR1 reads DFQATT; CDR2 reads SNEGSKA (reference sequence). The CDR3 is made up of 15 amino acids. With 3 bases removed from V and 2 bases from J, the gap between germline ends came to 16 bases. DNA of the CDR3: TGCAGTGCTAGTAATGTGGAGGTTCAACAAGAGACCCAGTACTTC. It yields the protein CSASNVEVQQETQYF.

The CDR3 DNA sequence: TGTGCCAGCAGCTTCACAGGCGCCGAGACCCAGTACTTC. This sequence encodes CASSFTGAETQYF. The chain carries TRBV11-3 and TRBJ2-5, with D maybe TRBD1 (5 bases). The V end lost 3 bases, the J end lost 5 bases, and 10 bases lay between the germline ends. This CDR3 is 13 amino acids long. Germline CDR1 SGHNT, CDR2 YENEEA.

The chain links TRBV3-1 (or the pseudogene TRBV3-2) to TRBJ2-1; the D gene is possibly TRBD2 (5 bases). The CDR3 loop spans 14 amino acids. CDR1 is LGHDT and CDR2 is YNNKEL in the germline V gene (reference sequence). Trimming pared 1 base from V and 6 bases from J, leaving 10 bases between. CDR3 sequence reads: CASSQARGGNEQFF. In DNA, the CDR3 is TGTGCCAGCAGCCAAGCCCGAGGAGGCAATGAGCAGTTCTTC.

The chain's CDR3 is CASSVDRNQPQHF. The CDR3 DNA reads TGTGCCAGCAGCGTGGACAGGAATCAGCCCCAGCATTTT. The chain recombines TRBV5-8 with TRBJ1-5; 7 positions match TRBD1. The CDR3 contains 13 residues. Germline V gene sequence: CDR1 SGHTS, CDR2 YDEGEE. V shed 4 bases and J 4 bases; nucleotides not matched to a gene: 2.

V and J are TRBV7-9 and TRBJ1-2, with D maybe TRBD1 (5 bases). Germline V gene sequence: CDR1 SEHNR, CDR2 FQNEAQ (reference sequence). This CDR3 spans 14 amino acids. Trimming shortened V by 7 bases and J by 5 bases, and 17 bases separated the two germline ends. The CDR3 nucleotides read TGTGCCAGCACGGAAAGGGGACTGGGGTATGGCTACACCTTC. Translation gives CASTERGLGYGYTF. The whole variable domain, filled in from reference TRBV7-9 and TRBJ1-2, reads DTGVSQNPRHKITKRGQNVTFRCDPISEHNRLYWYRQTLGQGPEFLTYFQNEAQLEKSRLLSDRFSAERPKGSFSTLEIQRTEQGDSAMYLCASTERGLGYGYTFGSGTRLTVV.

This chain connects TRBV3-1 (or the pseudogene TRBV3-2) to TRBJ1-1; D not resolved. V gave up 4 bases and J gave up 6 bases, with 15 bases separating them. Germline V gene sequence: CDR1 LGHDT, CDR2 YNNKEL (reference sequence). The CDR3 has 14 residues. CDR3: CASSPRNGGSEAFF. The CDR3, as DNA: TGTGCCAGCAGCCCACGAAACGGCGGCTCTGAAGCTTTCTTT.

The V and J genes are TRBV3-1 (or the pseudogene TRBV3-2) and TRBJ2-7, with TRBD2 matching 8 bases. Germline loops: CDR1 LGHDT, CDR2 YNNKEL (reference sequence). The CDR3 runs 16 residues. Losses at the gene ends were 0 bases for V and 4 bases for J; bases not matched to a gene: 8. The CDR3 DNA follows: TGTGCCAGCAGCCAAGACCCGGGACTAGAAGGGTACGAGCAGTACTTC. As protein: CASSQDPGLEGYEQYF.

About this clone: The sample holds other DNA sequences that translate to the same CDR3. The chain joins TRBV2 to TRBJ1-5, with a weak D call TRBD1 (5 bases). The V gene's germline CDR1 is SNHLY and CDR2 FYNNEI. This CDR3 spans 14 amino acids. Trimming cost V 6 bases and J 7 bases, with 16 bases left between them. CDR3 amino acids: CASSVTGGGQPQHF. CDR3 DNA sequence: TGTGCCAGCAGCGTCACCGGGGGAGGGCAGCCCCAGCATTTT.

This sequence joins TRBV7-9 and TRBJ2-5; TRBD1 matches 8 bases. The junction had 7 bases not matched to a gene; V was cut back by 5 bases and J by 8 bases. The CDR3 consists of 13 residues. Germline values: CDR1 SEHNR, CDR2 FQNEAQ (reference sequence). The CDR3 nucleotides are TGTGCCAGCAGCACAGGACAGGGTCTAACCCAGTACTTC. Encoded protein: CASSTGQGLTQYF.

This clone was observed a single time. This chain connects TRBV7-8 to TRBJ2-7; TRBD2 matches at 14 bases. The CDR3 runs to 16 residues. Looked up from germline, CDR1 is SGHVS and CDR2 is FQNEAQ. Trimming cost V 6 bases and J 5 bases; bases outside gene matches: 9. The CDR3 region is CASRSGTSGGPNEQYF. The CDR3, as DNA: TGTGCCAGCAGATCCGGGACTAGCGGGGGTCCCAACGAGCAGTACTTC.